These 19 T cell receptor beta chains were all obtained from the same sample, sequenced in a study of blood T cells in healthy people across ages. The authors ran a second PCR of 7 to 11 cycles using a sample-barcoded 5' primer and a J-beta primer mix. MiXCR, applied by TCRdb to the 5' RACE reads, yields one record per CDR3 protein. The top ten hold approximately 10% of the sample, which has about 1.6 million distinct CDR3 sequences, roughly 30% seen once. The sequenced material came from blood. The receptors were gathered from a woman aged 25 to 39 in good health.

This clonotype was seen more than once but under ten times. This chain joins TRBV7-9 and TRBJ2-1; tentatively, D is TRBD2 (6 bases). V lost 1 base, J lost 4 bases, and 14 bases lay in between. CDR3 size: 16 residues. Germline loops: CDR1 SEHNR, CDR2 FQNEAQ (reference sequence). The CDR3 sequence is CASSLELALRYNEQFF. CDR3 nucleotides: TGTGCCAGCAGCTTAGAGCTAGCGCTTAGATACAATGAGCAGTTCTTC.

The table lists this clonotype with a few counts. The gene calls are TRBV2 and TRBJ2-7; D may be TRBD2 (7 bases). From germline, CDR1 is SNHLY and CDR2 FYNNEI. The CDR3 runs 13 residues. Deletions cut 6 bases from V and 2 bases from J, with 11 bases between. This CDR3 reads CASRWEGAYEQYF. As DNA, the CDR3 is TGTGCCAGCAGGTGGGAGGGGGCCTACGAGCAGTACTTC.

This chain links TRBV24-1 with TRBJ2-1; a possible D gene is TRBD2 (6 bases). V was clipped by 10 bases and J by 1 base, with 10 bases between them. CDR3 length equals 13 residues. Germline loops: CDR1 KGHDR, CDR2 SFDVKD. The CDR3 DNA is TGTGCCACTAGCGGTACTTCCTACAATGAGCAGTTCTTC. Protein: CATSGTSYNEQFF.

This clonotype was observed at least ten times. The rearrangement joins TRBV10-3 to TRBJ2-3; 15 nucleotides match TRBD2. Germline V gene sequence: CDR1 ENHRY, CDR2 SYGVKD. This CDR3 spans 17 amino acids. V lost 4 bases to trimming and J lost 2 bases; unmatched junction nucleotides: 4. The DNA for the CDR3 is TGTGCCATCAGTGGAGGACTAGCGGGAGGGGCCACAGATACGCAGTATTTT. It is translated as CAISGGLAGGATDTQYF.

The chain is built from TRBV2 and TRBJ1-5; 8 nucleotides align to TRBD1. J gave up 2 bases and V 6 bases, and 6 bases lay outside the gene matches. From germline, CDR1 is SNHLY and CDR2 FYNNEI. CDR3 length equals 15 residues. DNA for the CDR3: TGTGCCAGCAGATTGGACAGGGCTCGCAATCAGCCCCAGCATTTT. Translation: CASRLDRARNQPQHF.

The genes are TRBV6-1 and TRBJ1-1, with 7 bases fitting TRBD1. Germline V CDR1 and CDR2: MNHNS, SASEGT. This CDR3 contains 15 residues. Unmatched junction bases numbered 5, after V lost 4 bases and J lost 0 bases. The CDR3 bases are TGTGCCAGCAGTGTGGGGACAGCCATGAACACTGAAGCTTTCTTT. Residues: CASSVGTAMNTEAFF.

This clonotype showed up just a few times. The V call is TRBV29-1, the J call TRBJ2-7; D unclear. V lost 5 bases to trimming and J lost 1 base, with 9 bases between them. The CDR3 has 12 amino acids. Germline lookup yields CDR1 SQVTM and CDR2 ANQGSEA. CDR3 protein: CSVWGRSYEQYF. CDR3 sequence (DNA): TGCAGCGTTTGGGGTAGGTCCTACGAGCAGTACTTC.

This clonotype was observed a few times. The genes are TRBV5-1 and TRBJ2-6; D remains unclear. This CDR3 spans 14 amino acids. Germline lookup yields CDR1 SGHRS and CDR2 YFSETQ. With 4 bases removed from V and 8 bases from J, the gap between germline ends came to 13 bases. CDR3: CASSQDRVTNVLTF. The DNA for the CDR3 is TGCGCCAGCAGCCAGGATCGGGTAACCAACGTCCTGACTTTC.

This chain links TRBV24-1 with TRBJ2-1, with unresolved D. V was trimmed by 1 base and J by 8 bases, leaving 8 bases between them. Germline assignment: CDR1 KGHDR and CDR2 SFDVKD. The CDR3 covers 13 residues. Here the CDR3 reads CATSDLGFDEQFF. CDR3 nucleotides: TGTGCCACCAGTGATTTAGGGTTCGATGAGCAGTTCTTC.

Concerning this clonotype itself: This clone may be a read error of a much larger clone one base away. V is TRBV6-1 and J is TRBJ1-1; D remains unclear. The CDR3 totals 13 residues. Germline CDR1 MNHNS, CDR2 SASEGT. CDR3 DNA sequence: TGTGCCAGCAGTGGGCAGATGAACACTGGAGCTTTCTTT. As protein: CASSGQMNTGAFF.

The chain combines TRBV6-2 or TRBV6-3 with TRBJ2-7; no definite D call. Germline V gene sequence: CDR1 MNHEY, CDR2 SVGEGT. The CDR3 is 15 amino acids. Between the trimmed V and J ends, which lost 2 bases and 0 bases, there was a span of 11 bases. DNA of the CDR3: TGTGCCAGCAGTTACGGGCTCGATATCTCCTACGAGCAGTACTTC. Translating gives CASSYGLDISYEQYF.

About this clonotype: Lacking the conserved final phenylalanine or tryptophan, this CDR3 likely reflects a read error. This chain uses TRBV20-1 with TRBJ2-7; TRBD1 agrees at 8 bases. The V and J ends lost 6 bases and 3 bases, in that order; junction bases with no gene match: 13. The CDR3 loop spans 15 amino acids. Germline loops: CDR1 DFQATT, CDR2 SNEGSKA (reference sequence). DNA of the CDR3: TGCAGTGCCGTCACTAGAGAAGGGACAGGCTACGAGCAGTACTGC. Translated: CSAVTREGTGYEQYC.

There are a few counts of this clonotype. The rearrangement joins TRBV12-3 or TRBV12-4 to TRBJ1-6; D may be TRBD1 (6 bases). Trimming cost V 4 bases and J 7 bases, with 17 bases left between them. The CDR3 totals 16 residues. CDR3 region: CASSSYPGVYNSPLHF. The CDR3 coding sequence is TGTGCCAGCAGTTCTTATCCAGGGGTGTACAATTCACCCCTCCACTTT.

The chain uses TRBV5-6 and TRBJ2-3; 8 positions match TRBD2. The CDR3 is made up of 16 amino acids. Germline trimming cut 4 bases from V and 6 bases from J; bases unmatched to any gene: 13. Germline V gene data show CDR1 as SGHDT and CDR2 as YYEEEE. CDR3 sequence (DNA): TGTGCCAGCAGCCCACCTCCGGGACTAGAATTGGATACGCAGTATTTT. It encodes CASSPPPGLELDTQYF.

A few counts support this clonotype. This chain connects TRBV27 to TRBJ2-7; tentatively, D is TRBD2 (5 bases). Per germline, CDR1 MNHEY and CDR2 SMNVEV (reference sequence). The CDR3 runs to 16 residues. V was trimmed by 6 bases and J by 0 bases, leaving 18 bases between them. CDR3 sequence reads: CASSSLGDYSSYEQYF. In DNA, the CDR3 is TGTGCCAGCAGCTCTTTGGGAGACTATAGCTCCTACGAGCAGTACTTC.

There are a few counts of this clonotype. The chain joins TRBV28 to TRBJ2-5; 9 bases match TRBD1. The CDR3 runs 13 residues. Germline assignment: CDR1 MDHEN and CDR2 SYDVKM. With V trimmed by 4 bases and J by 12 bases, 9 bases remained unmatched. CDR3 sequence: CASSWGQGRPEYF. The CDR3 bases are TGTGCCAGCAGTTGGGGACAGGGAAGGCCGGAGTACTTC.

This chain uses TRBV7-8 with TRBJ1-6; 8 bases are shared with TRBD1. Germline V gene sequence: CDR1 SGHVS, CDR2 FQNEAQ. There are 14 residues in the CDR3. With V trimmed by 5 bases and J by 7 bases, 4 bases remained unmatched. This CDR3 is CASSGWTGNSPLHF. The CDR3 DNA is TGTGCCAGCAGCGGATGGACAGGGAATTCACCCCTCCACTTT.

This clonotype appeared a few times. The junction departs from germline at one end; a sequencing error may be responsible. The CDR3 DNA reads as TGTGCCACCGGCAGTTACGAAACGGGAACCCAGTACTTC. This encodes CATGSYETGTQYF. The chain recombines TRBV15 with TRBJ2-5, with D possibly being TRBD2 (5 bases). There are 13 residues in the CDR3. Looked up from germline, CDR1 is LNHNV and CDR2 is YYDKDF (reference sequence).

This clonotype appeared a single time. The V and J genes are TRBV15 and TRBJ2-1; maybe TRBD2 (5 bases). Deletions cut 0 bases from V and 2 bases from J, with 8 bases between. The CDR3 is 15 residues long. Germline-derived CDR1 and CDR2 are LNHNV and YYDKDF (reference sequence). CDR3 DNA: TGTGCCACCAGCAGAGATACGGGAACCTACAATGAGCAGTTCTTC. Residues: CATSRDTGTYNEQFF.